The next 32 T cell receptor beta chains were all read from a single sample in a study of T-cell memory formation after mild COVID-19. TCRdb used MiXCR to reprocess the 5' RACE reads, holding one entry per CDR3 protein. The table shows 450,000 or so distinct CDR3 sequences, with around a quarter occurring only once. Sequencing was performed on PBMCs or a T cell subset sorted from them (not recorded which). The receptors were sampled from an adult woman who had mild COVID-19 (a few samples of this study predate the infection). Cell type and time point are not known.

The table lists this clonotype with a few counts. The J gene is TRBJ2-1, the V gene TRBV6-6; 8 nucleotides align to TRBD2. The CDR3 has 15 amino acids. CDR1 and CDR2 from the germline V gene are MNHNY and SVGAGI (reference sequence). After removal of 7 bases from V and 10 bases from J, the junction contained 15 bases not matched to a gene. The CDR3 nucleotides are TGTGCCAGCATTCCCTACCGGAGTGGCGGGAGGGAGCAGTTCTTC. Translating it yields CASIPYRSGGREQFF.

This rearrangement joins TRBV11-3 to TRBJ2-2; tentatively, D is TRBD1 or TRBD2 (6 bases each). Germline CDR1 is SGHNT and CDR2 is YENEEA. This CDR3 spans 14 amino acids. Trimming took 8 bases from V and 5 from J, leaving 15 bases between them. CDR3 DNA sequence: TGTGCCAGCGGAGGGACAACCCGAACCGGGGAGCTGTTTTTT. Translated, it gives CASGGTTRTGELFF.

This chain joins TRBV2 and TRBJ2-7, with a weak D call TRBD1 (5 bases). V dropped 3 bases and J dropped 3 bases, with 15 bases sitting between them. CDR1 is SNHLY, CDR2 FYNNEI, per germline. This CDR3 region has 15 residues. The CDR3 is CASSEGRGRSYEQYF. The CDR3, as DNA: TGTGCCAGCAGTGAGGGAAGGGGAAGGAGCTACGAGCAGTACTTC.

This clonotype was observed many times. V usage is TRBV12-3 or TRBV12-4 and J usage is TRBJ2-2; TRBD1 or TRBD2 may be the D gene (5 bases each). The CDR3 totals 15 residues. V lost 2 bases and J 5 bases, leaving 12 bases between the germline ends. The CDR3: CASSLWGSGTGELFF. CDR3 in DNA: TGTGCCAGCAGTTTATGGGGGAGTGGAACCGGGGAGCTGTTTTTT.

DNA of the CDR3: TGTGCCTGGAGTCTTCAGTTCGAGACCCAGTACTTC. It codes for CAWSLQFETQYF. The chain is built from TRBV30 and TRBJ2-5; D ambiguous. V lost 2 bases and J lost 5, with 9 bases in between. The V gene's germline CDR1 is GTSNPN and CDR2 SVGIG (reference sequence). The CDR3 length is 12 residues.

The chain joins TRBV20-1 to TRBJ2-3; a possible D gene is TRBD2 (6 bases). From germline, CDR1 is DFQATT and CDR2 SNEGSKA (reference sequence). Trimming took 5 bases from V and 1 from J, leaving 13 bases between them. The CDR3 is 14 residues long. CDR3 loop: CSALVQRGTDTQYF. The DNA of the CDR3 is TGCAGTGCTCTAGTTCAGCGGGGCACAGATACGCAGTATTTT.

This clonotype occurred a few times. This chain uses TRBV7-9 with TRBJ2-2; 8 nucleotides line up with TRBD2. This CDR3 is 17 amino acids long. The germline V gene encodes CDR1 SEHNR and CDR2 FQNEAQ (reference sequence). J was trimmed by 2 bases and V by 1 base; bases with no gene match: 6. The CDR3: CASSLGVSGGNTGELFF. Written as DNA, the CDR3 is TGTGCCAGCAGCTTAGGGGTCAGCGGGGGAAACACCGGGGAGCTGTTTTTT.

This clonotype was seen a few times. The rearrangement joins TRBV12-3 or TRBV12-4 to TRBJ2-2, with TRBD2 matching 9 bases. The V and J ends lost 7 bases and 7 bases, in that order; junction bases with no gene match: 7. There are 14 residues in the CDR3. The CDR3 here is CASTQAGGRGELFF. The DNA of the CDR3 is TGTGCCAGCACTCAAGCGGGGGGCCGCGGGGAGCTGTTTTTT.

The sample holds a few counts of this clonotype. The J gene is TRBJ1-1, the V gene TRBV5-1; a possible D gene is TRBD1 (5 bases). CDR1 SGHRS and CDR2 YFSETQ come from the germline V gene. CDR3 length: 14 residues. Trimming pared 0 bases from V and 5 bases from J, leaving 11 bases between. The CDR3 loop reads CASSLVQGETEAFF. CDR3 DNA sequence: TGCGCCAGCAGCTTGGTCCAGGGAGAGACTGAAGCTTTCTTT.

This chain connects TRBV7-9 to TRBJ1-1, with D perhaps TRBD1 (5 bases). Deletions cut 5 bases from V and 3 bases from J, with 13 bases between. Per germline, CDR1 SEHNR and CDR2 FQNEAQ (reference sequence). This CDR3 is 14 amino acids long. CDR3 protein: CASSHVGRDTEAFF. CDR3 bases: TGTGCCAGCAGCCACGTAGGCAGGGACACTGAAGCTTTCTTT.

In its sample, this clonotype was seen a few times. V gene TRBV7-2 combines with J gene TRBJ2-3; 9 nucleotides agree with TRBD2. J was trimmed by 1 base and V by 5 bases; bases with no gene match: 7. The CDR3 spans 16 residues. Germline V gene lookup returns CDR1 SGHTA and CDR2 FQGNSA. This CDR3 is CASSPRLAVRTDTQYF. CDR3 nucleotides: TGTGCCAGCAGCCCCCGACTAGCGGTGCGCACAGATACGCAGTATTTT.

V gene TRBV21-1 combines with J gene TRBJ2-5; TRBD2 was called by the table and not checked on the DNA. TRBV21-1 is designated a pseudogene. The CDR3 has 14 residues. The CDR3 sequence is CASSYGLAEETQYF. DNA of the CDR3: TGTGCCAGCAGCTACGGACTAGCGGAAGAGACCCAGTACTTC.

The chain employs TRBV5-1 and TRBJ1-5, with a tentative D call TRBD1 (6 bases). V was shortened by 0 bases and J by 2 bases, with 12 bases between the two germline ends. CDR3 length: 16 amino acids. Germline CDR1 and CDR2: SGHRS and YFSETQ. CDR3 nucleotides: TGCGCCAGCAGCTTGGTATATCACAGGGGCAATCAGCCCCAGCATTTT. Translated, it gives CASSLVYHRGNQPQHF.

In its sample, this clonotype was seen a few times. V and J are TRBV2 and TRBJ1-1, with TRBD1 identical over 9 bases. Germline loops: CDR1 SNHLY, CDR2 FYNNEI. Trimming took 7 bases from V and 3 from J; bases not matched to a gene: 3. The CDR3 length is 13 residues. The CDR3 DNA reads as TGTGCCAGCAACCGGGACAGGGACACTGAAGCTTTCTTT. Translated: CASNRDRDTEAFF.

V gene TRBV12-3 or TRBV12-4 combines with J gene TRBJ1-3, with no clear D. This CDR3 comprises 13 residues. Trimming shortened V by 10 bases and J by 0 bases, and 10 bases separated the two germline ends. The CDR3 DNA reads as TGTGCCACCGCAGTAAGCTCTGGAAACACCATATATTTT. Translation gives CATAVSSGNTIYF.

The chain uses TRBV2 and TRBJ1-3, with 9 bases matching TRBD1. The J segment lost 0 bases and the V segment lost 4 bases, leaving 4 bases of the junction unmatched. Germline CDR1 is SNHLY and CDR2 is FYNNEI. This CDR3 has 16 residues. In DNA form, the CDR3 reads TGTGCCAGCAGTGCAGGACAGGGGAACTCTGGAAACACCATATATTTT. This gives the protein CASSAGQGNSGNTIYF. Together with reference TRBV2 and TRBJ1-3, the CDR3 gives the full variable domain: EPEVTQTPSHQVTQMGQEVILRCVPISNHLYFYWYRQILGQKVEFLVSFYNNEISEKSEIFDDQFSVERPDGSNFTLKIRSTKLEDSAMYFCASSAGQGNSGNTIYFGEGSWLTVV.

The genes are TRBV4-1 and TRBJ1-2; TRBD1 matches at 9 bases. V trimming: 0 bases; J trimming: 0 bases; junction bases outside the gene matches: 5. This CDR3 comprises 17 residues. The V gene's germline CDR1 is MGHRA and CDR2 YSYEKL. As DNA, the CDR3 is TGCGCCAGCAGCCAAGATCGGGACAGGGATGCTAACTATGGCTACACCTTC. It codes for CASSQDRDRDANYGYTF.

This clonotype has just a few counts. J is TRBJ2-5 and V is TRBV3-1; no reliable D call. Trimming took off 3 bases at V and 2 bases at J, with 7 bases between the two ends. CDR3 size: 13 residues. Germline V CDR1 and CDR2: LGHDT, YNNKEL (reference sequence). The CDR3 protein is CASSQVPQETQYF. The DNA for the CDR3 is TGTGCCAGCAGCCAGGTTCCTCAAGAGACCCAGTACTTC.

This clonotype was seen ten or more times. This sequence joins TRBV24-1 and TRBJ1-1, with D possibly matching TRBD1 (6 bases). CDR3 length: 16 amino acids. V lost 0 bases to trimming and J lost 1 base, with 11 bases between them. Germline lookup yields CDR1 KGHDR and CDR2 SFDVKD. The CDR3 sequence: CATSDLGGQPNTEAFF. The DNA for the CDR3 is TGTGCCACCAGTGATTTGGGAGGACAGCCGAACACTGAAGCTTTCTTT.

The chain links TRBV18 to TRBJ2-7; D perhaps matches TRBD2 (5 bases). V dropped 1 base and J dropped 5 bases, with 12 bases sitting between them. Germline V gives CDR1 KGHSH, CDR2 LQKENI. The CDR3 length is 14 residues. The CDR3 is CASSPRSSPHEQYF. Here the CDR3 DNA reads TGTGCCAGCTCACCACGGTCTAGCCCCCACGAGCAGTACTTC.

The genes are TRBV12-3 or TRBV12-4 and TRBJ2-7; D not resolved. V was shortened by 3 bases and J by 0 bases, with 6 bases between the two germline ends. This CDR3 is built from 13 residues. In nucleotides, the CDR3 is TGTGCCAGCAGTTTTATCCCCTCCTACGAGCAGTACTTC. Translated: CASSFIPSYEQYF.

The genes are TRBV5-1 and TRBJ1-1; TRBD1 matches at 7 bases. Germline V gene lookup returns CDR1 SGHRS and CDR2 YFSETQ. V was pared by 2 bases and J by 1 base, with 5 bases of the junction left unmatched. The CDR3 spans 15 residues. The DNA for the CDR3 is TGCGCCAGCAGCTTCAGGGGGGACTCGAACACTGAAGCTTTCTTT. Protein sequence: CASSFRGDSNTEAFF.

This clonotype was detected a few times. The J gene is TRBJ1-1, the V gene TRBV3-1; D is undetermined. Germline CDR1 LGHDT, CDR2 YNNKEL (reference sequence). This CDR3 is built from 14 residues. Trimming pared 0 bases from V and 5 bases from J, leaving 10 bases between. CDR3 nucleotide sequence: TGTGCCAGCAGCCAAGAGGGGTGGGCTACTGAAGCTTTCTTT. Its protein product is CASSQEGWATEAFF.

This clonotype was seen more than once but under ten times. The CDR3 loop reads CASSQENLQGGSFGETQYF. The CDR3 DNA sequence: TGCGCCAGCAGCCAAGAGAATCTACAGGGAGGGAGTTTTGGAGAGACCCAGTACTTC. The chain combines TRBV4-3 with TRBJ2-5, with D maybe TRBD2 (7 bases). This CDR3 is 19 amino acids long. V gave up 0 bases and J gave up 4 bases, with 24 bases separating them. Germline loops: CDR1 LGHNA, CDR2 YSLEER.

V is TRBV7-6 and J is TRBJ1-2; D gene unclear. This CDR3 region has 15 residues. V lost 5 bases and J lost 7, with 20 bases in between. Per germline, CDR1 SGHVS and CDR2 FNYEAQ. The CDR3 is CASSSSRSGPGGYTF. CDR3 DNA sequence: TGTGCCAGCAGCAGTAGTCGTAGCGGTCCCGGTGGCTACACCTTC.

This chain joins TRBV18 and TRBJ2-3; D remains ambiguous. V lost 0 bases, J lost 0 bases, and 7 bases lay in between. The germline gives CDR1 KGHSH, CDR2 LQKENI. The CDR3 contains 15 residues. CDR3 loop: CASSPPSASTDTQYF. CDR3 DNA: TGTGCCAGCTCACCACCTTCGGCCAGCACAGATACGCAGTATTTT. Complete variable domain (other parts from reference TRBV18 and TRBJ2-3): NAGVMQNPRHLVRRRGQEARLRCSPMKGHSHVYWYRQLPEEGLKFMVYLQKENIIDESGMPKERFSAEFPKEGPSILRIQQVVRGDSAAYFCASSPPSASTDTQYFGPGTRLTVL.

This sequence joins TRBV20-1 and TRBJ1-1; D not certain. The V end lost 4 bases, the J end lost 8 bases, and 17 bases lay between the germline ends. The germline gives CDR1 DFQATT, CDR2 SNEGSKA (reference sequence). This CDR3 spans 13 amino acids. The chain's CDR3 is CSATPLRDTEAFF. The CDR3 DNA follows: TGCAGTGCTACCCCACTTAGGGATACCGAAGCTTTCTTT.

This clonotype was detected a few times. V gene TRBV20-1 combines with J gene TRBJ1-2, with D possibly TRBD1 on 5 matching bases. In germline, CDR1 is DFQATT, CDR2 SNEGSKA (reference sequence). The CDR3 extends over 12 amino acids. Trimming shortened V by 4 bases and J by 4 bases, and 10 bases separated the two germline ends. Here the CDR3 reads CSATGTIYGYTF. The CDR3 nucleotides are TGCAGTGCTACGGGGACGATCTATGGCTACACCTTC.

The chain couples TRBV13 to TRBJ2-1; tentatively, D is TRBD1 or TRBD2 (5 bases each). The CDR3 length is 14 residues. V was cut by 5 bases and J by 9 bases, with 17 bases left in between. Germline V lookup: CDR1 PRHDT, CDR2 FYEKMQ (reference sequence). For the CDR3, the DNA is TGTGCCAGCAGCGGGGGACCCAAACGGGGTGAGCAGTTCTTC. This codes for CASSGGPKRGEQFF.

In its sample, this clonotype was seen many times. J is TRBJ2-3 and V is TRBV5-1; D not certain. The germline CDR1 and CDR2 sequences are SGHRS and YFSETQ. V was pared by 0 bases and J by 1 base, with 6 bases between. The CDR3 length is 14 residues. CDR3 loop: CASSLEPRTDTQYF. DNA for the CDR3: TGCGCCAGCAGCTTGGAGCCTCGCACAGATACGCAGTATTTT.

Concerning this clonotype: The CDR3 carries no conserved terminal phenylalanine or tryptophan, so it likely arises from a read error. The limits of the CDR3 on the DNA are not certain, so only TCRdb's listed CDR3 is given. This chain joins TRBV3-1 and TRBJ2-1; the table's TRBD2 call for D was not verified on the DNA. CDR1 and CDR2 from the germline V gene are LGHDT and YNNKEL (reference sequence). The CDR3 is 8 residues long, ends included. The CDR3 sequence: CARAWAQV.

This chain connects TRBV20-1 to TRBJ1-1, with 7 bases matching TRBD1. Germline V CDR1 and CDR2: DFQATT, SNEGSKA (reference sequence). This CDR3 spans 13 amino acids. V trimming: 3 bases; J trimming: 0 bases; junction bases outside the gene matches: 1. This chain's CDR3 is CSASRGVNTEAFF. CDR3 nucleotide sequence: TGCAGTGCTAGCAGGGGGGTGAACACTGAAGCTTTCTTT.